The clone carrying this T cell receptor beta chain was seen a handful of times. Its antigen remains unknown. This CDR3 region has 12 residues. Per germline, CDR1 SGHVS and CDR2 FQNEAQ. V was cut by 1 base and J by 5 bases, with 6 bases left in between. This record belongs to a study of metastatic and nonmetastatic thyroid tumors. Whole-study context: Where malignant and benign thyroid patients were concerned, repertoires were compared across blood and tumor or nodule tissue.

TCRdb recomputed clones from the PCR reads via MiXCR. Of about 21,000 clones listed, about 30% are singletons. Thyroid surgery was preceded by no treatment in any patient. Study observations and caveats: When malignant thyroid tumors were compared with benign nodules, TCR beta diversity was reportedly significantly higher in the malignant tumors. This held in both blood and tumor samples.

This sequence joins TRBV7-8 and TRBJ2-7; unclear D gene. Sample: tumor tissue. The clonotype comes from a male donor with papillary thyroid cancer or a benign thyroid nodule (not recorded which). Some clones in this sample may be carry-over from other donors' samples. In nucleotides, the CDR3 is TGTGCCAGCAGCTTAGGGGTACACGAGCAGTACTTC. Protein product: CASSLGVHEQYF.